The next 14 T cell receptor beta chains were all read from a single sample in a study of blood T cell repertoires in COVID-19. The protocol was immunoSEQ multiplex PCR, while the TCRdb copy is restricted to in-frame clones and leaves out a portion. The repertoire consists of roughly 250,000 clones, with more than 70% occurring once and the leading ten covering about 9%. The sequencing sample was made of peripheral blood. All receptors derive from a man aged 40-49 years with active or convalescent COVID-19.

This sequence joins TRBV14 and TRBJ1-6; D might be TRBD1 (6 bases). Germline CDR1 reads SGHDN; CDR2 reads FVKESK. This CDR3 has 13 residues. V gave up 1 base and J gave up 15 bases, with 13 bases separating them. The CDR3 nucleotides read TGTGCCAGCAGCCAAGCTATGGGACAACTCCTCCACTTT. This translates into CASSQAMGQLLHF. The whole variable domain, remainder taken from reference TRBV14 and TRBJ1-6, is EAGVTQFPSHSVIEKGQTVTLRCDPISGHDNLYWYRRVMGKEIKFLLHFVKESKQDESGMPNNRFLAERTGGTYSTLKVQPAELEDSGVYFCASSQAMGQLLHFGNGTRLTVT.

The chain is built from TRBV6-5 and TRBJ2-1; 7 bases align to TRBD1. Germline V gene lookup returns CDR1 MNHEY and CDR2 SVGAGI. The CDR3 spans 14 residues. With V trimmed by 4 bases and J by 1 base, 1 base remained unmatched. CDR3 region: CASSWGQSYNEQFF. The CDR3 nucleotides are TGTGCCAGCAGTTGGGGACAGTCCTACAATGAGCAGTTCTTC.

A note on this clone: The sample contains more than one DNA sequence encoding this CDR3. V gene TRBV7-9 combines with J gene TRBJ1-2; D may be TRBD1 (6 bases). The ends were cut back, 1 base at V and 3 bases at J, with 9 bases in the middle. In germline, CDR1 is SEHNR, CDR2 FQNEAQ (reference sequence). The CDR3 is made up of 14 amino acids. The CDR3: CASSLETGDYGYTF. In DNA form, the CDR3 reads TGTGCCAGCAGCTTAGAGACAGGAGACTATGGCTACACCTTC. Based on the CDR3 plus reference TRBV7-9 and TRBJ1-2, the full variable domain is DTGVSQNPRHKITKRGQNVTFRCDPISEHNRLYWYRQTLGQGPEFLTYFQNEAQLEKSRLLSDRFSAERPKGSFSTLEIQRTEQGDSAMYLCASSLETGDYGYTFGSGTRLTVV.

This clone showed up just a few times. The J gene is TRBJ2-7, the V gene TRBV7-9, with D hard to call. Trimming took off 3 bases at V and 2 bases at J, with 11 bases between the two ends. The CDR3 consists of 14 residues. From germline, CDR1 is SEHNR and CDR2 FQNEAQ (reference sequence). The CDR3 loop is CASSLPGAPYEQYF. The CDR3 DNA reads TGTGCCAGCAGCTTGCCCGGAGCCCCCTACGAGCAGTACTTC.

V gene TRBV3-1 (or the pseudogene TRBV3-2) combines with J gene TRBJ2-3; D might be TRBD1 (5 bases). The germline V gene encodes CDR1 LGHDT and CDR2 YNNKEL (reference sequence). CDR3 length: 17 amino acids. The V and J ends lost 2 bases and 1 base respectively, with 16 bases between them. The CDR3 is CASSQSRARVGTDTQYF. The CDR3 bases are TGTGCCAGCAGCCAATCCAGGGCGAGAGTCGGCACAGATACGCAGTATTTT.

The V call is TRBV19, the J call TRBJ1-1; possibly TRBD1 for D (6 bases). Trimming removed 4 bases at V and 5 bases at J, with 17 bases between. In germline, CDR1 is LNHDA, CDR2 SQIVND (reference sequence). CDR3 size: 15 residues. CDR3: CASSTADRLDTEAFF. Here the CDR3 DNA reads TGTGCCAGTAGTACCGCCGACAGGTTAGATACTGAAGCTTTCTTT.

CDR3 sequence (DNA): TGTGCCAGCAGCCAAGGGACAGGGACAACAATCAGCAATCAGCCCCAGCATTTT. The encoded protein is CASSQGTGTTISNQPQHF. The V gene is TRBV7-8, the J gene TRBJ1-5; TRBD1 matches at 9 bases. Per the germline V gene, CDR1 is SGHVS and CDR2 is FQNEAQ. The J segment lost 1 base and the V segment lost 5 bases, leaving 12 bases of the junction unmatched. The CDR3 loop spans 18 amino acids. Looking up the rest from reference TRBV7-8 and TRBJ1-5 gives the full variable domain: GAGVSQSPRYKVAKRGQDVALRCDPISGHVSLFWYQQALGQGPEFLTYFQNEAQLDKSGLPSDRFFAERPEGSVSTLKIQRTQQEDSAVYLCASSQGTGTTISNQPQHFGDGTRLSIL.

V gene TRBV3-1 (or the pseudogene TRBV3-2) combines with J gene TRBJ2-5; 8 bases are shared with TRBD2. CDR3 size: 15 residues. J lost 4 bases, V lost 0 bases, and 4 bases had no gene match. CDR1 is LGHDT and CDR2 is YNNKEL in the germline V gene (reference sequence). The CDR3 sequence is CASSQETGGRETQYF. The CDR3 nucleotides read TGTGCCAGCAGCCAAGAAACGGGGGGGCGAGAGACCCAGTACTTC.

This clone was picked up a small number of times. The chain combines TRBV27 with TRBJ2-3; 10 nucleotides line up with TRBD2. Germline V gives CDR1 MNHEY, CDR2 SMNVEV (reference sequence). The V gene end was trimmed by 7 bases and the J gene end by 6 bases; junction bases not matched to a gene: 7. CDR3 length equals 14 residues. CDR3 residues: CASTKRGGLDTQYF. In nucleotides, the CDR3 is TGTGCCAGCACGAAGCGGGGGGGCCTGGATACGCAGTATTTT.

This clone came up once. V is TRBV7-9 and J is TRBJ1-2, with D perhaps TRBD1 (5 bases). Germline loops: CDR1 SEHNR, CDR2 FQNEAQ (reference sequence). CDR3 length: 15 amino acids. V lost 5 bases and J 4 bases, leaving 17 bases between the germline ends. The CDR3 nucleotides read TGTGCCAGCAGCCCCCCCGGGGGTGACGTCTATGGCTACACCTTC. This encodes CASSPPGGDVYGYTF.

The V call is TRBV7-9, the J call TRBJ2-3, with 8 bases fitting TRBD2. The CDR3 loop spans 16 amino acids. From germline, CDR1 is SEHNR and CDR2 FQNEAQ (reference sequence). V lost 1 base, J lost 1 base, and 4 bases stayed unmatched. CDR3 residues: CASSLDLAGRTDTQYF. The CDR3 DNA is TGTGCCAGCAGCTTAGACCTAGCGGGTCGCACAGATACGCAGTATTTT.

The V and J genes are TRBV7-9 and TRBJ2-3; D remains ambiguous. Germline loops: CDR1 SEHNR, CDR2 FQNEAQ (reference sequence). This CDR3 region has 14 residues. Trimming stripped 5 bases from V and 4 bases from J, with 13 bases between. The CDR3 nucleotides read TGTGCCAGCAGCCTCCGCGCTCCGGCAGATACGCAGTATTTT. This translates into CASSLRAPADTQYF.

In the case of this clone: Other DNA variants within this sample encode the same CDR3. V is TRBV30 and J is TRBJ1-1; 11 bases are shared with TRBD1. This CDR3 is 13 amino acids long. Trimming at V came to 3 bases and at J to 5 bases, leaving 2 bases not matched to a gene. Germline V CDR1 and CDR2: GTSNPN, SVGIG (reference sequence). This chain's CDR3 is CAWRGTGGTEAFF. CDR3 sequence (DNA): TGTGCCTGGAGAGGGACAGGGGGAACTGAAGCTTTCTTT.

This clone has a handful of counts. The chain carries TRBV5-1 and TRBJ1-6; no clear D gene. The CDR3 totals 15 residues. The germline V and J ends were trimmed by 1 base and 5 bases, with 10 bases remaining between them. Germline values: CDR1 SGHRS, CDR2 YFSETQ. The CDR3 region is CASSLRAGDNSPLHF. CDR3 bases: TGCGCCAGCAGCTTGCGCGCAGGTGATAATTCACCCCTCCACTTT.